This T cell receptor (beta chain) was identified in a study of shared clonotypes between healthy human individuals. This CDR3 has 17 residues. The germline V gene has CDR1 KGHSH and CDR2 LQKENI. J was trimmed by 6 bases and V by 3 bases; bases with no gene match: 14. Here immunoSEQ multiplex PCR was the method, and the copy in TCRdb shows in-frame clones only, minus some. The data show approximately 2.5 million clones, with roughly 93% seen just once and roughly 0.39% held by the top ten. Study observations and caveats: What limited the represented genetic and exposure-history diversity was the small number of donors. Sequencing depth was expected to influence donor clonotype sharing.

Note on this clone: The antigen remains undetermined.

The receptor comes from a man aged 18 to 35 in good health. Some clones in this sample may be carry-over from other donors' samples. The V and J genes are TRBV18 and TRBJ1-5, with TRBD1 matching 7 bases. Specimen: naive CD4+ T cells from PBMCs. Sample subset: CD45RA+ positively selected. The CDR3 coding sequence is TGTGCCAGCTCACCCGGGTCAGGGGGGAGCGCTAGTCAGCCCCAGCATTTT. It codes for CASSPGSGGSASQPQHF.